This T cell receptor (beta chain) came from a study of shared clonotypes between healthy human individuals. Notes on the study in general: Investigators expected sequencing depth to affect clonotype sharing among donors. In contrast to clonotypes shared by all four donors, non-shared clonotypes had lower generation probabilities. Large sequencing depth failed to make sorted-subset sequencing complete, rarefaction showed.

Produced via immunoSEQ multiplex PCR; TCRdb's table is partial and in-frame only. The sample lists some 580,000 clones, approximately 97% occurring once. A note on this clone: Its antigen is currently unknown.

In germline, CDR1 is SGHNT, CDR2 YYREEE (reference sequence). This CDR3 contains 14 residues. Trimming took 1 base from V and 4 from J; bases not matched to a gene: 1. This chain connects TRBV5-4 to TRBJ2-7; TRBD1 aligns across 11 bases. The sequencing input was naive CD4+ T cells sorted from blood. Subset given: CD45RA+ positively selected. The sequence was obtained from a woman aged 25 to 45 in good health. CDR3: CASSLWDRGYEQYF. The CDR3 coding sequence is TGTGCCAGCAGCTTGTGGGACAGGGGGTACGAGCAGTACTTC.